The clone carrying this T cell receptor beta chain was detected a few times. The data originate from a study of blood T cell repertoires in COVID-19. As for the study in general: There were acute and convalescent COVID-19 samples, and they came from the United States, Italy and Spain. Sources were T cells, B-cell-depleted T cells, or PBMCs; the material itself was cDNA or gDNA.

Per the study methods: The authors estimated nucleated cell counts from reference gene primer amplification. Sequencing used immunoSEQ multiplex PCR; TCRdb keeps in-frame clones, though not all of them. V and J calls and clone size come straight from that table; D and trimming were deduced from the DNA. This sample has 100,000 to 150,000 clones, with 80% to 90% found just once. V was cut by 7 bases and J by 0 bases, with 10 bases left in between. From germline, CDR1 is LNHDA and CDR2 SQIVND (reference sequence). This CDR3 is 14 amino acids long. The TCR comes from a woman between 50 and 59 years old with active or convalescent COVID-19. The chain links TRBV19 to TRBJ1-5; D remains ambiguous. Sequencing input: peripheral blood. CDR3 nucleotide sequence: TGTGCCAGTAAGGAACAGATTAGCAATCAGCCCCAGCATTTT. Protein product: CASKEQISNQPQHF.